This T cell receptor beta chain appears in the sequencing data of a study of T cells in Graves' hyperthyroidism and ophthalmopathy. With 6 bases removed from V and 5 bases from J, the gap between germline ends came to 17 bases. The CDR3 extends over 14 amino acids. From germline, CDR1 is SGHTA and CDR2 FQGTGA. Researchers amplified the TCR beta CDR3 regions from RNA transcripts. The HTBI primer set served for first-round RT-PCR of the TCR CDR3. TCRdb re-called the multiplex PCR reads with MiXCR, one entry per CDR3 protein. The profile shows 250,000 to 300,000 distinct CDR3 sequences, approximately 19% of them singletons. There are a few counts of this clonotype. Its antigen is not known. The study, taken as a whole, reports: Median prediction lead before ophthalmopathy onset was 6.5 to 7 months with the model.

The sequencing sample was made of blood. The chain combines TRBV7-3 with TRBJ2-7; perhaps D is TRBD1 or TRBD2 (6 bases each). This TCR was sampled from a man over 45 with Graves' ophthalmopathy. CDR3 nucleotide sequence: TGTGCCAGCAGTGGAGGGGGAAGCGACCACGAGCAGTACTTC. Amino acids: CASSGGGSDHEQYF.